The sample holds many counts of the clone carrying this T cell receptor (beta chain). This sample was taken from a study of T cells after yellow fever vaccination. CDR3 length: 13 residues. V was pared by 0 bases and J by 1 base, with 3 bases between. Germline CDR1 is SGHTA and CDR2 is FQGNSA. TCRdb itself ran the 5' RACE reads through MiXCR, one entry per CDR3 protein. The sample contains 150,000 to 200,000 distinct CDR3 sequences, 11% of which appear only once. This clonotype was sampled from a man aged 18 to 35 who received the YFV17D yellow fever vaccine. The sequencing used CD8+ T cells sorted from PBMCs, collected 15 days after the yellow fever booster vaccination. The chain recombines TRBV7-2 with TRBJ1-1; the D is unclear. The CDR3 nucleotides read TGTGCCAGCAGCTTAGCAGGGAACACTGAAGCTTTCTTT. Protein product: CASSLAGNTEAFF.